A selection of T cell receptor beta chains follows, all from one sample in a study of T-cell memory formation after mild COVID-19. TCRdb itself ran the 5' RACE reads through MiXCR, one entry per CDR3 protein. In the table there are around 530,000 distinct CDR3 sequences, about 20% of which are singletons. The sequencing input was PBMCs or a T cell subset sorted from them (not recorded which). The source is an adult woman who had mild COVID-19 (a few samples of this study predate the infection). Cell type and time point are not known. Each CDR3 is given with its conserved first and last residue. D genes are given only for firm matches. Not all rows give a size; the values are once, few, many and, for expanded clones, a class.

j_gene: TRBJ2-5; abundance: many; d_gene: TRBD2; v_gene: TRBV5-1; CDR3nt: TGCGCCAGCAGCTTGGTGCGACTAGCGGGAGACGTGGAAGAGACCCAGTACTTC; CDR3aa: CASSLVRLAGDVEETQYF
j_gene: TRBJ2-5; abundance: few; d_gene: NA; v_gene: TRBV7-2; CDR3nt: TGTGCCAGCAGCCAACCTGCGGGGACCCAGTACTTC; CDR3aa: CASSQPAGTQYF
j_gene: TRBJ1-2; abundance: NA; d_gene: TRBD1; v_gene: TRBV7-3; CDR3nt: TGTGCCAGCAGCTCCCCCGGGACAGCAAGCTACACCTTC; CDR3aa: CASSSPGTASYTF
j_gene: TRBJ2-1; abundance: NA; d_gene: NA; v_gene: TRBV7-9; CDR3nt: TGTGCCAGCAGCGGGTGGGGCCAGGCCTCCTACAATGAGCAGTTCTTC; CDR3aa: CASSGWGQASYNEQFF
j_gene: TRBJ1-1; abundance: NA; d_gene: NA; v_gene: TRBV5-6; CDR3nt: TGTGCCAGCAGCTTGATGGACACTGAAGCTTTCTTT; CDR3aa: CASSLMDTEAFF
j_gene: TRBJ2-7; abundance: few; d_gene: TRBD2; v_gene: TRBV10-3; CDR3nt: TGTGCCATCTCAGGGCTAGCGGGAGGTCGGGAGCAGTACTTC; CDR3aa: CAISGLAGGREQYF
j_gene: TRBJ2-2; abundance: few; d_gene: NA; v_gene: TRBV25-1; CDR3nt: TGTGCCAGCGTGGCGAACACCGGGGAGCTGTTTTTT; CDR3aa: CASVANTGELFF
j_gene: TRBJ2-7; abundance: NA; d_gene: NA; v_gene: TRBV3-1; CDR3nt: TGTGCCAGCAGCCAAGCGGCAGGCGGGGTTTGGGAGCAGTACTTC; CDR3aa: CASSQAAGGVWEQYF
j_gene: TRBJ2-5; abundance: few; d_gene: TRBD2; v_gene: TRBV6-5; CDR3nt: TGTGCCAGCAACCCGGGACTAGCGGGACAAGAGACCCAGTACTTC; CDR3aa: CASNPGLAGQETQYF
j_gene: TRBJ2-7; abundance: few; d_gene: TRBD1; v_gene: TRBV20-1; CDR3nt: TGCAGTGCTAGAGATGGGCGACAGGGAAGTACCTACGAGCAGTACTTC; CDR3aa: CSARDGRQGSTYEQYF
j_gene: TRBJ2-1; abundance: few; d_gene: TRBD1; v_gene: TRBV25-1; CDR3nt: TGTGCCAGCAGCTCGACAGGGGGCTGGGAGCAGTTCTTC; CDR3aa: CASSSTGGWEQFF
j_gene: TRBJ2-5; abundance: few; d_gene: TRBD2; v_gene: TRBV24-1; CDR3nt: TGTGCCACCAGTGCCCGGACTAGCGGGATACAAGAGACCCAGTACTTC; CDR3aa: CATSARTSGIQETQYF
j_gene: TRBJ2-2; abundance: NA; d_gene: NA; v_gene: TRBV5-6; CDR3nt: TGTGCCAGCAGCCCCATGGGGGGCGGGGAGCTGTTTTTT; CDR3aa: CASSPMGGGELFF
j_gene: TRBJ2-1; abundance: NA; d_gene: TRBD2; v_gene: TRBV6-6; CDR3nt: TGTGCCAGCAGTTACGTCGCGGGGGGCACGTCCTACAATGAGCAGTTCTTC; CDR3aa: CASSYVAGGTSYNEQFF
j_gene: TRBJ1-2; abundance: NA; d_gene: NA; v_gene: TRBV6-1; CDR3nt: TGTGCCAGCAGTGAAAGTAAGAACTATGGCTACACCTTC; CDR3aa: CASSESKNYGYTF
j_gene: TRBJ2-3; abundance: many; d_gene: NA; v_gene: TRBV7-2; CDR3nt: TGTGCCAGCAGCTTAGTAGGCGGGGCTAGCACAGATACGCAGTATTTT; CDR3aa: CASSLVGGASTDTQYF
j_gene: TRBJ1-5; abundance: few; d_gene: NA; v_gene: TRBV4-1; CDR3nt: TGCGCCAGCAGGGCAGGTTGGGGACAGCCCCAGCATTTT; CDR3aa: CASRAGWGQPQHF
j_gene: TRBJ2-2; abundance: NA; d_gene: NA; v_gene: TRBV25-1; CDR3nt: TGTGCCAGCAGTGATCATAACACCGGGGAGCTGTTTTTT; CDR3aa: CASSDHNTGELFF
j_gene: TRBJ2-5; abundance: NA; d_gene: NA; v_gene: TRBV14; CDR3nt: TGTGCCAGCAGCCAAGATTCCCAGGGGACCCAGTACTTC; CDR3aa: CASSQDSQGTQYF
j_gene: TRBJ2-7; abundance: few; d_gene: NA; v_gene: TRBV5-1; CDR3nt: TGCGCCAGCAGCTCGGGACGGGCCTCCTACGAGCAGTACTTC; CDR3aa: CASSSGRASYEQYF
j_gene: TRBJ1-2; abundance: few; d_gene: NA; v_gene: TRBV6-5; CDR3nt: TGTGCCAGCGCGAACAGGGAGTATTATGGCTACACCTTC; CDR3aa: CASANREYYGYTF
j_gene: TRBJ2-2; abundance: few; d_gene: NA; v_gene: TRBV7-9; CDR3nt: TGTGCCAGCAGCTCCCCTGGGAGTGGAAACACCGGGGAGCTGTTTTTT; CDR3aa: CASSSPGSGNTGELFF
j_gene: TRBJ1-3; abundance: few; d_gene: NA; v_gene: TRBV7-2; CDR3nt: TGTGCCAGCAGCCCCCCCCAAGCGGGAAACACCATATATTTT; CDR3aa: CASSPPQAGNTIYF
j_gene: TRBJ2-5; abundance: NA; d_gene: NA; v_gene: TRBV12-3/TRBV12-4; CDR3nt: TGTGCCAGCAGTCGACAGGCGGCGACGGAGACCCAGTACTTC; CDR3aa: CASSRQAATETQYF
j_gene: TRBJ2-2; abundance: few; d_gene: TRBD2; v_gene: TRBV5-1; CDR3nt: TGCGCCAGCACCAAATCCTCGGCGGGAGGAGGAACCGGGGAGCTGTTTTTT; CDR3aa: CASTKSSAGGGTGELFF
j_gene: TRBJ2-5; abundance: few; d_gene: NA; v_gene: TRBV6-1; CDR3nt: TGTGCCAGCACCCCCTTTCTTAACCAAGAGACCCAGTACTTC; CDR3aa: CASTPFLNQETQYF
j_gene: TRBJ2-7; abundance: NA; d_gene: NA; v_gene: TRBV19; CDR3nt: TGTGCCAGTAGTATATTAAGGGACGGGTCCTACGAGCAGTACTTC; CDR3aa: CASSILRDGSYEQYF
j_gene: TRBJ2-1; abundance: NA; d_gene: NA; v_gene: TRBV19; CDR3nt: TGTGCCAGTAGTATCCAGGCGGTATACAATGAGCAGTTCTTC; CDR3aa: CASSIQAVYNEQFF
j_gene: TRBJ1-1; abundance: NA; d_gene: TRBD1; v_gene: TRBV5-1; CDR3nt: TGCGCCAGCAGCCCTTTTGCAGGGGGGAACACTGAAGCTTTCTTT; CDR3aa: CASSPFAGGNTEAFF
j_gene: TRBJ1-2; abundance: NA; d_gene: NA; v_gene: TRBV4-3; CDR3nt: TGCGCCAGCAGCCCACAGCTGGGGACATGGTATGGCTACACCTTC; CDR3aa: CASSPQLGTWYGYTF
j_gene: TRBJ2-2; abundance: many; d_gene: TRBD1; v_gene: TRBV29-1; CDR3nt: TGCAGCGTTTTGACAGGGGGCCGGGACACCGGGGAGCTGTTTTTT; CDR3aa: CSVLTGGRDTGELFF
j_gene: TRBJ2-1; abundance: NA; d_gene: NA; v_gene: TRBV4-3; CDR3nt: TGCGCCAGCAGCCAAGAGGAGGGGGCCGATGAGCAGTTCTTC; CDR3aa: CASSQEEGADEQFF
j_gene: TRBJ2-2; abundance: few; d_gene: TRBD1; v_gene: TRBV5-1; CDR3nt: TGCGCCAGCAGCCCGTCCGACGGGACAGGCAACACCGGGGAGCTGTTTTTT; CDR3aa: CASSPSDGTGNTGELFF
j_gene: TRBJ2-2; abundance: NA; d_gene: TRBD1; v_gene: TRBV5-6; CDR3nt: TGTGCCAGCAGCCCCACCGACAGGGATGCCGGGGAGCTGTTTTTT; CDR3aa: CASSPTDRDAGELFF
j_gene: TRBJ1-4; abundance: NA; d_gene: NA; v_gene: TRBV6-6; CDR3nt: TGTGCCAGCAGTTACTCGCAGGAGATGGATGAAAAACTGTTTTTT; CDR3aa: CASSYSQEMDEKLFF
j_gene: TRBJ2-1; abundance: many; d_gene: NA; v_gene: TRBV7-9; CDR3nt: TGTGCCAGCAGCTACACAGGGTACAATGAGCAGTTCTTC; CDR3aa: CASSYTGYNEQFF
j_gene: TRBJ2-7; abundance: few; d_gene: TRBD2; v_gene: TRBV20-1; CDR3nt: TGCAGTGCTAGGGTTGGGGCGGGAGCCTACGAGCAGTACTTC; CDR3aa: CSARVGAGAYEQYF
j_gene: TRBJ2-5; abundance: NA; d_gene: NA; v_gene: TRBV5-1; CDR3nt: TGCGCCAGCAGTCAGCGGGACACCCAGGGGGAGACCCAGTACTTC; CDR3aa: CASSQRDTQGETQYF
j_gene: TRBJ2-3; abundance: few; d_gene: NA; v_gene: TRBV30; CDR3nt: TGTGCCTGGAGTGCCAATCTGGATACGCAGTATTTT; CDR3aa: CAWSANLDTQYF
j_gene: TRBJ2-1; abundance: few; d_gene: NA; v_gene: TRBV20-1; CDR3nt: TGCAGTGCTAGGAACCCCTTTTCGACAGACTCCTACAATGAGCAGTTCTTC; CDR3aa: CSARNPFSTDSYNEQFF
j_gene: TRBJ1-2; abundance: NA; d_gene: NA; v_gene: TRBV7-9; CDR3nt: TGTGCCAGCAGCCTGAACCCCCCAGCGGATGGCTACACCTTC; CDR3aa: CASSLNPPADGYTF
j_gene: TRBJ1-4; abundance: few; d_gene: NA; v_gene: TRBV6-4; CDR3nt: TGTGCCAGCAGGCCACGGAAAGGGGCAGACGAAAAACTGTTTTTT; CDR3aa: CASRPRKGADEKLFF
j_gene: TRBJ2-7; abundance: NA; d_gene: NA; v_gene: TRBV27; CDR3nt: TGTGCCAGCAGTTTTTTGGGACCCCACGGCGCCTACGAGCAGTACTTC; CDR3aa: CASSFLGPHGAYEQYF
j_gene: TRBJ1-2; abundance: few; d_gene: NA; v_gene: TRBV6-1; CDR3nt: TGTGCCAGCAGTGAGGAGCGGGGCGTCTATGGCTACACCTTC; CDR3aa: CASSEERGVYGYTF
j_gene: TRBJ1-5; abundance: NA; d_gene: NA; v_gene: TRBV5-1; CDR3nt: TGCGCCAGCAGCGCGCTAAGGGAGACTAGCAATCAGCCCCAGCATTTT; CDR3aa: CASSALRETSNQPQHF
j_gene: TRBJ2-7; abundance: NA; d_gene: NA; v_gene: TRBV14; CDR3nt: TGTGCCAGCAGCCACCAACAGGGAGAGCAGTACTTC; CDR3aa: CASSHQQGEQYF
j_gene: TRBJ2-5; abundance: NA; d_gene: NA; v_gene: TRBV13; CDR3nt: TGTGCCAGCAGCCTCGGACAGCGACAAGAGACCCAGTACTTC; CDR3aa: CASSLGQRQETQYF
j_gene: TRBJ2-4; abundance: NA; d_gene: TRBD1; v_gene: TRBV10-3; CDR3nt: TGTGCCATCAGCCAAACAGGGGGCCACATTCAGTACTTC; CDR3aa: CAISQTGGHIQYF
j_gene: TRBJ2-5; abundance: few; d_gene: NA; v_gene: TRBV12-3/TRBV12-4; CDR3nt: TGTGCCAGCAGTCTACGACGGTTGGAGACCCAGTACTTC; CDR3aa: CASSLRRLETQYF
j_gene: TRBJ2-7; abundance: few; d_gene: NA; v_gene: TRBV27; CDR3nt: TGTGCCAGCAGGCGGGTCCTTGGCGAGCAGTACTTC; CDR3aa: CASRRVLGEQYF
j_gene: TRBJ2-3; abundance: many; d_gene: TRBD2; v_gene: TRBV19; CDR3nt: TGTGCCAGTATGCCCATGGGGAGCGGGAGGGCCGCCACAGATACGCAGTATTTT; CDR3aa: CASMPMGSGRAATDTQYF
j_gene: TRBJ2-5; abundance: NA; d_gene: NA; v_gene: TRBV7-2; CDR3nt: TGTGCCAGCAGCTTAGTCGACAGGCAAGAGACCCAGTACTTC; CDR3aa: CASSLVDRQETQYF
j_gene: TRBJ2-3; abundance: NA; d_gene: NA; v_gene: TRBV15; CDR3nt: TGTGCCACCAGCAGAGAGGGGATCAGCACAGATACGCAGTATTTT; CDR3aa: CATSREGISTDTQYF
j_gene: TRBJ2-1; abundance: NA; d_gene: TRBD2; v_gene: TRBV2; CDR3nt: TGTGCCAGCAGACTAGCGGGTGCTTTTGAGCAGTTCTTC; CDR3aa: CASRLAGAFEQFF
j_gene: TRBJ2-7; abundance: few; d_gene: NA; v_gene: TRBV29-1; CDR3nt: TGCAGCGTTGAGGCACAGAGCTCCTACGAGCAGTACTTC; CDR3aa: CSVEAQSSYEQYF
j_gene: TRBJ1-5; abundance: few; d_gene: NA; v_gene: TRBV7-3; CDR3nt: TGTGCCAGCAGCTTAACAGGTTGGAATCAGCCCCAGCATTTT; CDR3aa: CASSLTGWNQPQHF
j_gene: TRBJ2-1; abundance: few; d_gene: NA; v_gene: TRBV7-6; CDR3nt: TGTGCCAGCAGCTTAGGGTCCTGGGCAGGGGATTACAATGAGCAGTTCTTC; CDR3aa: CASSLGSWAGDYNEQFF
j_gene: TRBJ2-7; abundance: few; d_gene: NA; v_gene: TRBV7-9; CDR3nt: TGTGCCAGCAGCTTAGGGAGTGGACCCCCGGGCGAGCAGTACTTC; CDR3aa: CASSLGSGPPGEQYF